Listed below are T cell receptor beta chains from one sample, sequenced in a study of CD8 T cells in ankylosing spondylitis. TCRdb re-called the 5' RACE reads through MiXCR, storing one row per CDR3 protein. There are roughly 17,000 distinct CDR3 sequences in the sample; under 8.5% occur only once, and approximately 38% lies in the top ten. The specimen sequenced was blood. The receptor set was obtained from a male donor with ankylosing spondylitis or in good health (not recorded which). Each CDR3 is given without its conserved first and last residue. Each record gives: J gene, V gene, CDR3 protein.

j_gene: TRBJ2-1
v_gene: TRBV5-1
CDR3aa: ASSPDYNEQF

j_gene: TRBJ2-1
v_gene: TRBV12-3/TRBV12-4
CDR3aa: ASSFGLAGDYNEQF

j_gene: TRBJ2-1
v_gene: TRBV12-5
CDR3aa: ASGLATTDYNEQF

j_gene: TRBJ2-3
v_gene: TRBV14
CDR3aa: ASSPSGESDTQY

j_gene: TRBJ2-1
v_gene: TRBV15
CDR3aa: ATSLGLEQF

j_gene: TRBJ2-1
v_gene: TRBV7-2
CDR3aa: ASSTRENNEQF

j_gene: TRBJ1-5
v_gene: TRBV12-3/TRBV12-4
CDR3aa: ASGTANQPQH

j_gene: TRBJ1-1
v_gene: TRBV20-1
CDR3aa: SARSDRGLGAEAF

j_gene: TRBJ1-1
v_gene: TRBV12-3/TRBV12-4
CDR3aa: ASSPTGGNTEAF

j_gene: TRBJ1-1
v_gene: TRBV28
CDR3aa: ASRTGGISEAF

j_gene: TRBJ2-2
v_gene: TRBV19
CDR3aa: ASTPVGVTGELF

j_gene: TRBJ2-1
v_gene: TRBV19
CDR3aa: ASSSPVRGNEQF

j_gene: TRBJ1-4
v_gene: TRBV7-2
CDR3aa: ASSLAGSNEKLF

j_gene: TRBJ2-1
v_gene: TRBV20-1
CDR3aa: SALSGSGDEQF

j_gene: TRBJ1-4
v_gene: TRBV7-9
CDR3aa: ASSLTGVNEKLF

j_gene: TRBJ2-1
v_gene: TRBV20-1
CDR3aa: SARATSGGDNEQF

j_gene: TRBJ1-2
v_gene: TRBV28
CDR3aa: ALGYYGYT

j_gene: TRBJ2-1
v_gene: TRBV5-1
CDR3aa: ASSTTPGEYNEQF

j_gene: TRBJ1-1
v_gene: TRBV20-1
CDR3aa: SAGGIMNTEAF

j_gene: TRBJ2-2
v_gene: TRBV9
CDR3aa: ASSAPVGGELF

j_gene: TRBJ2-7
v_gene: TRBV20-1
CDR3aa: SARPNRPPTVKQY

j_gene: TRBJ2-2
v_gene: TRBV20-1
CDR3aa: SARSSGNTGELF

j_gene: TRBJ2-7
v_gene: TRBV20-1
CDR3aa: SALPTSGIYEQY

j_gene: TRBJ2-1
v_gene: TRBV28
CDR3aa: ASSSGLAGRDEQF

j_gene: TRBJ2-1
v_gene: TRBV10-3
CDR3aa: AIKQDWDEQF

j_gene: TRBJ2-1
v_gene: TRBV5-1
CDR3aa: ASSLELAGANEQF

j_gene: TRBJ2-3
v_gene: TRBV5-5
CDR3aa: ASSLDTGDHTDTQY

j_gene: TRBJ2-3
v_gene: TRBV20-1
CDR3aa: SGRGAVDTQY